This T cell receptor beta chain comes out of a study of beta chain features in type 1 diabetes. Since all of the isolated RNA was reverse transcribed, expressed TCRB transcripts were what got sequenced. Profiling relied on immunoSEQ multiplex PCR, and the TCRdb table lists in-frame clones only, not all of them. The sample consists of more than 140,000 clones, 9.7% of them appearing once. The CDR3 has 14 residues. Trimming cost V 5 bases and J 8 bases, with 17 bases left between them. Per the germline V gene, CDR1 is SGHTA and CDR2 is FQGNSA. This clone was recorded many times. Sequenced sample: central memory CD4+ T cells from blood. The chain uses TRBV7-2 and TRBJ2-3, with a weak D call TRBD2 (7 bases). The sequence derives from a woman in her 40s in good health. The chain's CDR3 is CASSPRAGALTQYF. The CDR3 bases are TGTGCCAGCAGCCCTCGGGCGGGGGCCCTTACGCAGTATTTT. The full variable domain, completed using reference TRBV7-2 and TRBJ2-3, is GAGVSQSPSNKVTEKGKDVELRCDPISGHTALYWYRQSLGQGLEFLIYFQGNSAPDKSGLPSDRFSAERTGGSVSTLTIQRTQQEDSAVYLCASSPRAGALTQYFGPGTRLTVL.